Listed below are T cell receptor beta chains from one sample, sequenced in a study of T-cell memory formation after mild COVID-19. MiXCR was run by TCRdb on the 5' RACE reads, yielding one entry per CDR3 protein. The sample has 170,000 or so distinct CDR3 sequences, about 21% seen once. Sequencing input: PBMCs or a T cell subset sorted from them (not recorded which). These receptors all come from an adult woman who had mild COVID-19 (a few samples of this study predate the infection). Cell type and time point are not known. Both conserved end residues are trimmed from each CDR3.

AISDGGAQPRYEQY | TRBV10-3 | 14
AISEFSGAAKNIQY | TRBV6-2/TRBV6-3 | 14
ASSKNSGSYNEQF | TRBV27 | 13
ASSLAMNIAGGPSTDTQY | TRBV7-2 | 18
ASSPHTEGVGIQY | TRBV4-1 | 13
ASSQESGGKENTGELF | TRBV3-1 | 16
ASSWTGNTGELF | TRBV27 | 12
AYRQESYEQY | TRBV30 | 10
ASSLGGSWGNTEAF | TRBV7-9 | 14
AWSGNYMNTEAF | TRBV30 | 12